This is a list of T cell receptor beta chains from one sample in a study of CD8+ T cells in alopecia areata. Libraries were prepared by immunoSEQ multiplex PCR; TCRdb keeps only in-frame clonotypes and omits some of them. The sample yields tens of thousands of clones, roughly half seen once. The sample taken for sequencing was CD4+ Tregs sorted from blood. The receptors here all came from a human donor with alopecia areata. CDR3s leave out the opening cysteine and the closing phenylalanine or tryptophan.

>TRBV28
ASSPSVGASQPQH
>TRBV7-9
ASSLGLAGAVRTQY
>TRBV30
ASRRDSSGNTIY
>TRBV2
ASSEVSLRGQYEQY
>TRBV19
ASMSEGLNTGELF
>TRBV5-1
ASSLQGDTEAF
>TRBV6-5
ASSYSIRPGSSEQY
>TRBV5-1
ASSPDSATPYNEQF
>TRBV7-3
ASSLKASAGVTDTQY
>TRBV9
ASSVPGRDTQY
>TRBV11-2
ASSLQHGNTQY
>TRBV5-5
ASSPGTGGYNEQF
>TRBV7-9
ASSQGPSNTGELF
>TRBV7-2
ASSLAPGYEQY
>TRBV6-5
ASSPTSGLTGELF
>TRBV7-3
ASRNVAGGPSNEQF
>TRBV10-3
AISESSRGRTNEQY
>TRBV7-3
ASSPDTYEQY
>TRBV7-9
ASSTPRARSASSYNEQF
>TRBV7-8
ASSLAGQVPPYEQY
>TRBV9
ASSVSPGPGETQY
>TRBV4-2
ASSLLTPAGVSTDTQY
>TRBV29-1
SVDPVIVETQY
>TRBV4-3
ASSQEGRRGDTQY
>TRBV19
ASRNHGQGAQGTEAF
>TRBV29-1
SVEFVGVGTGELF
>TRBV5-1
ASSLGPGSEQY
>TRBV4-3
ASSPLRQDEDGYT
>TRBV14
ASSPTDPYNEQF